Listed below are T cell receptor beta chains from one sample, sequenced in a study of monozygotic twins with inflammatory bowel disease. Each CDR3 protein gets one entry in TCRdb, which reprocessed the 5' RACE reads and gives no DNA. Across about 210,000 distinct CDR3 sequences, the top ten clones capture 7.5% to 8% of the sample. Sequencing was carried out using blood. The receptors were gathered from a human donor with ulcerative colitis or Crohn's disease, or a healthy co-twin of an affected twin (not recorded which). Both conserved end residues are part of each CDR3.

CDR3aa: CASSSNVDTQYF
v_gene: TRBV5-4
j_gene: TRBJ2-3

CDR3aa: CASSTWDSPATEAFF
v_gene: TRBV9
j_gene: TRBJ1-1

CDR3aa: CASSQGTVAYEQYF
v_gene: TRBV3-1
j_gene: TRBJ2-7

CDR3aa: CASSYSAGGHNEQFF
v_gene: TRBV18
j_gene: TRBJ2-1

CDR3aa: CSVVEGRGTRSYEQYF
v_gene: TRBV29-1
j_gene: TRBJ2-7

CDR3aa: CASSQGGQPQTQYF
v_gene: TRBV4-1
j_gene: TRBJ2-5

CDR3aa: CASSQWATGWNTEAFF
v_gene: TRBV14
j_gene: TRBJ1-1

CDR3aa: CASSVDRGGYGYTF
v_gene: TRBV9
j_gene: TRBJ1-2

CDR3aa: CASPDAGPGAEGYTF
v_gene: TRBV2
j_gene: TRBJ1-2

CDR3aa: CASRGDRVSYEQYF
v_gene: TRBV27
j_gene: TRBJ2-7

CDR3aa: CASSGGRGSSYNEQFF
v_gene: TRBV7-9
j_gene: TRBJ2-1

CDR3aa: CASSSLPGLADQEIQYF
v_gene: TRBV5-1
j_gene: TRBJ2-5

CDR3aa: CASRHRGSYEQYF
v_gene: TRBV27
j_gene: TRBJ2-7

CDR3aa: CASSRQGAYEQYF
v_gene: TRBV27
j_gene: TRBJ2-7

CDR3aa: CAISEEQSQYF
v_gene: TRBV10-3
j_gene: TRBJ2-3

CDR3aa: CVSSFGNNEQFF
v_gene: TRBV7-9
j_gene: TRBJ2-1

CDR3aa: CSALGLKETQYF
v_gene: TRBV20-1
j_gene: TRBJ2-5

CDR3aa: CASSLVASGSWEQFF
v_gene: TRBV7-8
j_gene: TRBJ2-1

CDR3aa: CASSQEGGRTNEKLFF
v_gene: TRBV4-2
j_gene: TRBJ1-4

CDR3aa: CASSQDRGPYNEQFF
v_gene: TRBV7-2
j_gene: TRBJ2-1

CDR3aa: CSVDGGFTREQYF
v_gene: TRBV29-1
j_gene: TRBJ2-7

CDR3aa: CATSGPLANSYNEQFF
v_gene: TRBV24-1
j_gene: TRBJ2-1

CDR3aa: CASSLGISKPQHF
v_gene: TRBV7-6
j_gene: TRBJ1-5

CDR3aa: CASGLPPNDGTEAFF
v_gene: TRBV12-5
j_gene: TRBJ1-1

CDR3aa: CASSSESQGFSYTEAFF
v_gene: TRBV7-6
j_gene: TRBJ1-1

CDR3aa: CASSNAGRDGKNIQYF
v_gene: TRBV7-6
j_gene: TRBJ2-4

CDR3aa: CSVGNPGSGTSLSNEQFF
v_gene: TRBV29-1
j_gene: TRBJ2-1

CDR3aa: CATSDFSGRNTGELFF
v_gene: TRBV24-1
j_gene: TRBJ2-2

CDR3aa: CASSLSSSNTGELFF
v_gene: TRBV5-1
j_gene: TRBJ2-2

CDR3aa: CASSYPLPGHLNEQLF
v_gene: TRBV18
j_gene: TRBJ2-1

CDR3aa: CASRLGGRTDTQYF
v_gene: TRBV6-1
j_gene: TRBJ2-3

CDR3aa: CASSLTQGWREQYF
v_gene: TRBV7-9
j_gene: TRBJ2-7

CDR3aa: CAYISRALQYF
v_gene: TRBV30
j_gene: TRBJ2-3

CDR3aa: CATSPGQTEAFF
v_gene: TRBV15
j_gene: TRBJ1-1

CDR3aa: CASSLRERGESYGYTF
v_gene: TRBV12-3/TRBV12-4
j_gene: TRBJ1-2

CDR3aa: CASSDSNQDRDVTDTQYF
v_gene: TRBV6-4
j_gene: TRBJ2-3

CDR3aa: CASSQGPGGLLNTEAFF
v_gene: TRBV3-1
j_gene: TRBJ1-1

CDR3aa: CSADTSGSYNEQFF
v_gene: TRBV20-1
j_gene: TRBJ2-1

CDR3aa: CASSSTSIADTQYF
v_gene: TRBV7-6
j_gene: TRBJ2-3

CDR3aa: CASSPPWGQGHNEQFF
v_gene: TRBV4-1
j_gene: TRBJ2-1

CDR3aa: CATSRNDSPLHF
v_gene: TRBV15
j_gene: TRBJ1-6

CDR3aa: CASSETNWVEQYF
v_gene: TRBV18
j_gene: TRBJ2-7

CDR3aa: CASSLYKGQGEKLFF
v_gene: TRBV7-2
j_gene: TRBJ1-4

CDR3aa: CAGSLPRPGGYTF
v_gene: TRBV5-1
j_gene: TRBJ1-2

CDR3aa: CASSFGTQRGDTQYF
v_gene: TRBV27
j_gene: TRBJ2-3